The 13 T cell receptor beta chains below were found in one sample sequenced in a study of blood T cell repertoires in COVID-19. Clones were sequenced by immunoSEQ multiplex PCR, and TCRdb holds only the in-frame ones, with some missing. The data contain hundreds of thousands of clones, 70% to 90% of them singletons. The specimen sequenced was peripheral blood. The source is a woman aged 80 or older with acute or convalescent COVID-19.

The rearrangement joins TRBV19 to TRBJ2-5; 9 nucleotides match TRBD1. V shed 2 bases and J 0 bases; nucleotides not matched to a gene: 10. CDR1 and CDR2 (germline): LNHDA, SQIVND (reference sequence). There are 18 residues in the CDR3. CDR3 residues: CASSISFWTGAYQETQYF. In DNA form, the CDR3 reads TGTGCCAGTAGTATAAGCTTTTGGACAGGGGCGTACCAAGAGACCCAGTACTTC. Variable domain in full (rest from reference TRBV19 and TRBJ2-5): DGGITQSPKYLFRKEGQNVTLSCEQNLNHDAMYWYRQDPGQGLRLIYYSQIVNDFQKGDIAEGYSVSREKKESFPLTVTSAQKNPTAFYLCASSISFWTGAYQETQYFGPGTRLLVL.

The chain links TRBV5-4 to TRBJ2-1; 8 bases line up with TRBD2. The germline V gene has CDR1 SGHNT and CDR2 YYREEE (reference sequence). V lost 1 base and J lost 2; bases outside the gene matches: 5. This CDR3 comprises 16 residues. The CDR3: CASSLPGGRTYNEQFF. The CDR3 DNA reads as TGTGCCAGCAGCTTGCCGGGAGGGAGGACCTACAATGAGCAGTTCTTC.

This chain uses TRBV10-3 with TRBJ2-4, with 9 bases lining up with TRBD1. The junction had 5 bases not matched to a gene; V was cut back by 0 bases and J by 5 bases. The CDR3 has 16 residues. Germline lookup yields CDR1 ENHRY and CDR2 SYGVKD. Here the CDR3 reads CAISESRQGVENIQYF. The CDR3 nucleotides read TGTGCCATCAGTGAGTCCCGACAGGGGGTCGAAAACATTCAGTACTTC.

This chain joins TRBV6-1 and TRBJ2-7; 9 bases are shared with TRBD2. With V trimmed by 4 bases and J by 4 bases, 11 bases remained unmatched. This CDR3 contains 16 residues. Germline CDR1 and CDR2: MNHNS and SASEGT. CDR3 nucleotide sequence: TGTGCCAGCAGTGTTGGGGACACTAGCGGGTGGTACGAGCAGTACTTC. This codes for CASSVGDTSGWYEQYF.

DNA of the CDR3: TGTGCCAGCTCACCCCCGCCGGGGGGTGAGACCCAGTACTTC. Translation: CASSPPPGGETQYF. V is TRBV18 and J is TRBJ2-5; 7 bases are a match to TRBD2. This CDR3 has 14 amino acids. CDR1 and CDR2 from the germline V gene are KGHSH and LQKENI. J lost 5 bases, V lost 3 bases, and 6 bases had no gene match.

Only a few counts were recorded for this clone. The chain carries TRBV28 and TRBJ2-7; TRBD1 is a possible D gene (6 bases). The germline V gene has CDR1 MDHEN and CDR2 SYDVKM. Trimming left V 6 bases short and J 4 bases short, with 16 bases between. The CDR3 totals 14 residues. In DNA form, the CDR3 reads TGTGCCAGCAGCCACCTACAGGGACGTTACGAGCAGTACTTC. It yields the protein CASSHLQGRYEQYF.

The chain employs TRBV7-8 and TRBJ2-7; 11 positions agree with TRBD2. Germline V lookup: CDR1 SGHVS, CDR2 FQNEAQ. The CDR3 has 15 residues. V shed 5 bases, J shed 4 bases, and the junction held 7 bases outside the gene matches. CDR3 bases: TGTGCCAGCAGCCCCCGTAGCGGGAGGGCGTACGAGCAGTACTTC. Its translation is CASSPRSGRAYEQYF. Full variable domain (missing parts from reference TRBV7-8 and TRBJ2-7): GAGVSQSPRYKVAKRGQDVALRCDPISGHVSLFWYQQALGQGPEFLTYFQNEAQLDKSGLPSDRFFAERPEGSVSTLKIQRTQQEDSAVYLCASSPRSGRAYEQYFGPGTRLTVT.

This clone was detected ten times or more. The V call is TRBV24-1, the J call TRBJ2-2; TRBD1 is a possible D gene (6 bases). This CDR3 spans 15 amino acids. Germline V gives CDR1 KGHDR, CDR2 SFDVKD. The V gene lost 7 bases and the J gene lost 1 base, with 12 bases spanning the gap. The CDR3 is CATRAGQKNTGELFF. In DNA form, the CDR3 reads TGTGCCACCAGGGCCGGACAGAAGAACACCGGGGAGCTGTTTTTT.

This rearrangement joins TRBV6-1 to TRBJ1-1, with D possibly matching TRBD1 (5 bases). Between the trimmed V and J ends, which lost 2 bases and 5 bases, there was a span of 15 bases. Germline V gives CDR1 MNHNS, CDR2 SASEGT. The CDR3 is 15 residues long. The CDR3 spells CASSELAGPGTEAFF. The CDR3 region has the DNA TGTGCCAGCAGTGAATTGGCAGGGCCTGGGACTGAAGCTTTCTTT.

The chain has TRBV28 and TRBJ2-3; D is undetermined. The V gene's germline CDR1 is MDHEN and CDR2 SYDVKM. V was trimmed by 3 bases and J by 0 bases, leaving 7 bases between them. The CDR3 length is 14 residues. The CDR3, as DNA: TGTGCCAGCAGTTTGGGCAGAAGCACAGATACGCAGTATTTT. It encodes CASSLGRSTDTQYF.

Only a few counts were recorded for this clone. The chain joins TRBV6-5 to TRBJ1-5; 8 bases agree with TRBD1. The CDR3 length is 14 residues. The V gene's germline CDR1 is MNHEY and CDR2 SVGAGI. V lost 5 bases to trimming and J lost 7 bases; unmatched junction nucleotides: 7. This chain's CDR3 is CASSPGQGRQPQHF. The CDR3 nucleotides are TGTGCCAGCAGTCCTGGACAGGGAAGACAGCCCCAGCATTTT.

This chain uses TRBV7-2 with TRBJ1-1, with TRBD1 matching over 7 bases. V shed 4 bases and J 1 base; nucleotides not matched to a gene: 3. The CDR3 is made up of 14 amino acids. Germline V lookup: CDR1 SGHTA, CDR2 FQGNSA. CDR3 DNA sequence: TGTGCCAGCAGCTCGGGACAGCAGAACACTGAAGCTTTCTTT. Residues: CASSSGQQNTEAFF.

A single count supports this clone. The CDR3 protein is CASSLIGWVEGTEAFF. The DNA of the CDR3 is TGTGCCAGCAGCTTAATCGGTTGGGTCGAGGGCACTGAAGCTTTCTTT. This chain connects TRBV11-3 to TRBJ1-1; D is unclear. Germline V CDR1 and CDR2: SGHNT, YENEEA. The V end lost 2 bases, the J end lost 4 bases, and 17 bases lay between the germline ends. The CDR3 has 16 residues.